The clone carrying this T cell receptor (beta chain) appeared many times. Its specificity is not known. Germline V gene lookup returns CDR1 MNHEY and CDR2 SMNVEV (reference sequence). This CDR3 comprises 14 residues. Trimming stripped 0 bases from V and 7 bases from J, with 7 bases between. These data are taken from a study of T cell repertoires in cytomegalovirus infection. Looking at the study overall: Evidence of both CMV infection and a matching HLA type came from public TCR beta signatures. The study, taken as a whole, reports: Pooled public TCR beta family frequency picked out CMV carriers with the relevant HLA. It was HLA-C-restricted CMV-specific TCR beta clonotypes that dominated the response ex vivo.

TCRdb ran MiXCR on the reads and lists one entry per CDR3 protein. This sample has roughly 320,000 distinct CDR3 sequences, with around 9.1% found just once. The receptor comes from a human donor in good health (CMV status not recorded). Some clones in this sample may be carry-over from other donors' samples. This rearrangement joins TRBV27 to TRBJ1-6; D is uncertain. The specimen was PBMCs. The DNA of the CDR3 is TGTGCCAGCAGTTTATCGTTGGGAAATTCACCCCTCCACTTT. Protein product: CASSLSLGNSPLHF.